Each of the 25 T cell receptor beta chains below was sequenced from the same sample in a study of blood T cells in healthy people across ages. Primers used in a second PCR of roughly 6 to 12 cycles were a sample-barcoded 5' primer and a J-beta primer mix. Each CDR3 protein is one row after TCRdb ran MiXCR on the 5' RACE reads. The sample lists 650,000 to 900,000 distinct CDR3 sequences; about 59% were seen once. Sequencing used blood. Every receptor here comes from a man aged 30 to 39 in good health.

This clonotype has a single count. This chain joins TRBV20-1 and TRBJ2-4, with D possibly matching TRBD2 (6 bases). The DNA matches TRBJ2-7 better at its end, which makes the J call doubtful. Germline CDR1 DFQATT, CDR2 SNEGSKA (reference sequence). This CDR3 is built from 15 residues. The CDR3 sequence: CSAPAGGVSAREQYF. The CDR3 DNA reads as TGCAGTGCCCCGGCGGGCGGGGTATCGGCCCGCGAGCAGTACTTC.

The chain links TRBV20-1 to TRBJ2-3; perhaps D is TRBD1 or TRBD2 (5 bases each). This CDR3 spans 14 amino acids. V shed 6 bases and J shed 1 base, with 14 bases lying between them. Per germline, CDR1 DFQATT and CDR2 SNEGSKA (reference sequence). CDR3: CSATGTTRTDTQYF. CDR3 bases: TGCAGTGCAACCGGGACCACACGCACAGATACGCAGTATTTT.

This clonotype was seen only a few times. This chain links TRBV7-3 with TRBJ2-5; weak D call: TRBD2 (5 bases). This CDR3 contains 15 residues. In germline, CDR1 is SGHTA, CDR2 FQGTGA. V was cut by 4 bases and J by 1 base, with 13 bases left in between. CDR3 nucleotides: TGTGCCAGCAGCTGGGGTCCTAGCCTCCAAGAGACCCAGTACTTC. This codes for CASSWGPSLQETQYF.

Only a few counts were recorded for this clonotype. The V gene is TRBV4-2, the J gene TRBJ2-3; perhaps TRBD2 as D (7 bases). CDR3 length equals 14 residues. Germline V gives CDR1 LGHNA, CDR2 YNFKEQ. With 2 bases removed from V and 4 bases from J, the gap between germline ends came to 10 bases. The CDR3 sequence: CASSQRGGADTQYF. Here the CDR3 DNA reads TGTGCCAGCAGCCAAAGAGGGGGGGCAGATACGCAGTATTTT.

This rearrangement joins TRBV29-1 to TRBJ2-4; a possible D gene is TRBD2 (5 bases). CDR1 SQVTM and CDR2 ANQGSEA come from the germline V gene. V was trimmed by 1 base and J by 6 bases, leaving 10 bases between them. The CDR3 has 13 amino acids. This chain's CDR3 is CSVEATSGNIQYF. In nucleotides, the CDR3 is TGCAGCGTTGAAGCCACGAGCGGAAACATTCAGTACTTC.

The gene calls are TRBV7-2 and TRBJ2-5, with D uncertain. The length of the CDR3 is 13 residues. Trimming took off 8 bases at V and 2 bases at J, with 12 bases between the two ends. The germline gives CDR1 SGHTA, CDR2 FQGNSA. The DNA of the CDR3 is TGTGCCAGCGGCGCCGGACCGCAAGAGACCCAGTACTTC. Residues: CASGAGPQETQYF. Based on the CDR3 plus reference TRBV7-2 and TRBJ2-5, the full variable domain is GAGVSQSPSNKVTEKGKDVELRCDPISGHTALYWYRQSLGQGLEFLIYFQGNSAPDKSGLPSDRFSAERTGGSVSTLTIQRTQQEDSAVYLCASGAGPQETQYFGPGTRLLVL.

The chain couples TRBV28 to TRBJ1-1, with D unclear. From germline, CDR1 is MDHEN and CDR2 SYDVKM. Trimming took off 7 bases at V and 0 bases at J, with 9 bases between the two ends. This CDR3 comprises 13 residues. Here the CDR3 reads CASTPTMNTEAFF. DNA of the CDR3: TGTGCCAGCACCCCTACCATGAACACTGAAGCTTTCTTT.

This clonotype turned up a few times. The V and J genes are TRBV20-1 and TRBJ2-7; 7 bases are shared with TRBD2. The CDR3 consists of 13 residues. The trim removed 8 bases at V and 0 bases at J, leaving 7 bases unmatched. Germline CDR1 is DFQATT and CDR2 is SNEGSKA (reference sequence). The CDR3 DNA reads as TGCAGTATTAGCGGGCGACACTCCTACGAGCAGTACTTC. The encoded protein is CSISGRHSYEQYF.

The gene calls are TRBV20-1 and TRBJ2-7; 11 nucleotides line up with TRBD1. J was trimmed by 3 bases and V by 6 bases; bases with no gene match: 7. Germline V lookup: CDR1 DFQATT, CDR2 SNEGSKA (reference sequence). The CDR3 loop spans 14 amino acids. The CDR3 protein is CSASGQGVVYEQYF. The CDR3 DNA sequence: TGCAGTGCCTCGGGACAGGGGGTTGTCTACGAGCAGTACTTC.

This clonotype was counted between two and nine times. The gene calls are TRBV6-1 and TRBJ2-7; TRBD1 is a possible D gene (6 bases). The CDR3 is made up of 14 amino acids. V was cut by 6 bases and J by 1 base, with 13 bases left in between. Germline CDR1 is MNHNS and CDR2 is SASEGT. Written as DNA, the CDR3 is TGTGCCAGCAGCTACAGGGCCTTATCCTACGAGCAGTACTTC. Amino acids: CASSYRALSYEQYF.

The V and J genes are TRBV20-1 and TRBJ1-6; D is possibly TRBD1 (5 bases). The CDR3 has 14 amino acids. V shed 4 bases and J shed 3 bases, with 10 bases lying between them. Germline V lookup: CDR1 DFQATT, CDR2 SNEGSKA (reference sequence). CDR3 bases: TGCAGTGCTACGGACAATGACTATAATTCACCCCTCCACTTT. It specifies CSATDNDYNSPLHF.

The chain links TRBV15 to TRBJ1-4; 8 nucleotides line up with TRBD1. Germline V gene lookup returns CDR1 LNHNV and CDR2 YYDKDF (reference sequence). This CDR3 is 17 amino acids long. The J segment lost 7 bases and the V segment lost 1 base, leaving 11 bases of the junction unmatched. The DNA for the CDR3 is TGTGCCACCAGCAGAGGTTCATTCGGGACAGGCGGTGAAAAACTGTTTTTT. It translates to CATSRGSFGTGGEKLFF.

The chain combines TRBV15 with TRBJ1-5; D is possibly TRBD1 (6 bases). V was cut by 3 bases and J by 3 bases, with 15 bases left in between. Germline values: CDR1 LNHNV, CDR2 YYDKDF (reference sequence). This CDR3 contains 16 residues. In DNA, the CDR3 is TGTGCCACCAGCAGCGGACCGACAGGCCCCAATCAGCCCCAGCATTTT. Translated: CATSSGPTGPNQPQHF.

This clonotype showed up just once. The chain uses TRBV28 and TRBJ1-4; D is undetermined. The CDR3 length is 17 residues. Germline V lookup: CDR1 MDHEN, CDR2 SYDVKM. V lost 3 bases, J lost 1 base, and 15 bases lay in between. The CDR3 spells CASSLISTGRTNEKLFF. For the CDR3, the DNA is TGTGCCAGCAGTTTGATCTCAACCGGTCGAACTAATGAAAAACTGTTTTTT.

V and J are TRBV9 and TRBJ2-7; 10 positions agree with TRBD1. Trimming at V came to 4 bases and at J to 0 bases, leaving 10 bases not matched to a gene. Germline V lookup: CDR1 SGDLS, CDR2 YYNGEE. This CDR3 contains 17 residues. In DNA, the CDR3 is TGTGCCAGCAGCCTACACCGGGACAGGGGATACTCCTACGAGCAGTACTTC. Amino acids: CASSLHRDRGYSYEQYF.

This sequence joins TRBV18 and TRBJ2-5; D possibly uses TRBD1 or TRBD2 (5 bases each). The CDR3 is made up of 14 amino acids. Germline lookup yields CDR1 KGHSH and CDR2 LQKENI. V lost 8 bases to trimming and J lost 2 bases, with 15 bases between them. For the CDR3, the DNA is TGTGCCAGCCATCCGCCAGGGACGCAAGAGACCCAGTACTTC. Translating it yields CASHPPGTQETQYF.

The rearrangement joins TRBV4-3 to TRBJ2-2, with 10 positions matching TRBD1. V lost 0 bases to trimming and J lost 3 bases; unmatched junction nucleotides: 7. Per germline, CDR1 LGHNA and CDR2 YSLEER. The CDR3 spans 18 residues. The CDR3 DNA reads TGCGCCAGCAGCCAAGATTCGGACAGGGGGGGGTACACCGGGGAGCTGTTTTTT. Its protein product is CASSQDSDRGGYTGELFF.

The chain couples TRBV27 to TRBJ1-4; 7 bases agree with TRBD1. Germline lookup yields CDR1 MNHEY and CDR2 SMNVEV (reference sequence). This CDR3 comprises 14 residues. The V and J ends lost 2 bases and 13 bases, in that order; junction bases with no gene match: 10. The DNA for the CDR3 is TGTGCCAGCAGTTTAAACCCCAGGGGGTCGCGACTGTTTTTT. Amino acid sequence: CASSLNPRGSRLFF. Looking up the rest from reference TRBV27 and TRBJ1-4 gives the full variable domain: EAQVTQNPRYLITVTGKKLTVTCSQNMNHEYMSWYRQDPGLGLRQIYYSMNVEVTDKGDVPEGYKVSRKEKRNFPLILESPSPNQTSLYFCASSLNPRGSRLFFGSGTQLSVL.

V is TRBV7-9 and J is TRBJ1-4, with TRBD1 as a possible D gene (6 bases). The CDR3 covers 15 residues. Germline CDR1 SEHNR, CDR2 FQNEAQ (reference sequence). V was clipped by 4 bases and J by 9 bases, with 18 bases between them. The CDR3 sequence: CASSSKGGKNKKLFF. In DNA form, the CDR3 reads TGTGCCAGCAGCTCCAAGGGGGGGAAGAATAAAAAACTGTTTTTT.

CDR3: CASSSPRDSGANVLTF. The DNA of the CDR3 is TGTGCCAGCAGCAGTCCCAGAGACTCTGGGGCCAACGTCCTGACTTTC. The chain is built from TRBV21-1 and TRBJ2-6. TRBV21-1 is an annotated pseudogene. The CDR3 covers 16 residues.

The gene calls are TRBV4-2 and TRBJ1-2, with D unresolved. Germline V gene sequence: CDR1 LGHNA, CDR2 YNFKEQ. The CDR3 covers 15 residues. The V end was cut by 5 bases, the J end by 7 bases, with 20 bases between. CDR3: CASSSQELGLPGYTF. CDR3 sequence (DNA): TGTGCCAGCAGCAGCCAAGAGTTAGGGCTACCTGGCTACACCTTC.

V and J are TRBV30 and TRBJ2-4; no firm D call. Germline CDR1 and CDR2: GTSNPN and SVGIG (reference sequence). The CDR3 has 14 amino acids. Trimming took 2 bases from V and 0 from J, leaving 8 bases between them. CDR3 in amino acids: CAWSQHLAKNIQYF. The CDR3 DNA sequence: TGTGCCTGGAGTCAACATCTAGCCAAAAACATTCAGTACTTC. The variable domain in full, with the rest retrieved from reference TRBV30 and TRBJ2-4, is SQTIHQWPATLVQPVGSPLSLECTVEGTSNPNLYWYRQAAGRGLQLLFYSVGIGQISSEVPQNLSASRPQDRQFILSSKKLLLSDSGFYLCAWSQHLAKNIQYFGAGTRLSVL.

Of note for this clonotype: At one end the junction does not follow the germline gene, possibly because of a read error. The CDR3 loop is CASSATGNAEAFF. The DNA for the CDR3 is TGTGCCAGCAGTGCCACAGGGAACGCTGAAGCTTTCTTT. The chain carries TRBV6-1 and TRBJ1-1; TRBD1 might be the D (6 bases). The CDR3 has 13 amino acids. Germline V gene data show CDR1 as MNHNS and CDR2 as SASEGT.

V is TRBV6-4 and J is TRBJ2-7; TRBD2 agrees at 8 bases. V lost 0 bases and J lost 6; bases outside the gene matches: 10. This CDR3 contains 16 residues. Germline V gene lookup returns CDR1 MRHNA and CDR2 SNTAGT. The CDR3: CASSDSGRGGRCEQYF. As DNA, the CDR3 is TGTGCCAGCAGTGACTCGGGTCGGGGGGGCCGGTGCGAGCAGTACTTC.

This chain joins TRBV7-6 and TRBJ2-1, with a tentative D call TRBD1 (5 bases). The CDR3 length is 12 residues. Germline CDR1 and CDR2: SGHVS and FNYEAQ. Trimming left V 5 bases short and J 10 bases short, with 12 bases between. CDR3 protein: CASSPMRQEQFF. The CDR3 DNA sequence: TGTGCCAGCAGCCCCATGAGACAGGAGCAGTTCTTC.